These T cell receptor beta chains were read from a single sample in a study of breast tumors, draining lymph nodes, adjacent tissues. TCRdb reprocessed the multiplex PCR reads with MiXCR, giving one entry per CDR3 protein. Among some 120,000 distinct CDR3 sequences listed, roughly 20% were seen once. Sequences were obtained from axillary lymph node tissue. The receptors here all came from a female donor with breast cancer. Some clones in this sample may be carry-over from other donors' samples. The CDR3 runs from the conserved cysteine through the conserved F or W. The D gene is left open where the match is weak. Not every row has a clone size; where given, it reads once, few, many or a size class.

v_call: TRBV19
clone_size: many
d_call: NA
j_call: TRBJ1-4
cdr3_nt: TGTGCCAGTAGTATAGAAGCCAGGCCGGCAACTAATGAAAAACTGTTTTTT
cdr3_aa: CASSIEARPATNEKLFF

v_call: TRBV4-1
clone_size: NA
d_call: NA
j_call: TRBJ1-1
cdr3_nt: TGCGCCAGCAGCCAATCAGACAGGTACACTGAAGCTTTCTTT
cdr3_aa: CASSQSDRYTEAFF

v_call: TRBV28
clone_size: NA
d_call: NA
j_call: TRBJ1-3
cdr3_nt: TGTGCCAGCGGGAGGGGGGCTACTGGAAACACCATATATTTT
cdr3_aa: CASGRGATGNTIYF

v_call: TRBV7-6
clone_size: many
d_call: NA
j_call: TRBJ2-3
cdr3_nt: TGTGCCAGCAGCCCACGCCGTGGTTGGGATACGCAGTATTTT
cdr3_aa: CASSPRRGWDTQYF

v_call: TRBV19
clone_size: many
d_call: TRBD2
j_call: TRBJ2-7
cdr3_nt: TGTGCCACCCACGGGGCTAGCGGGGACTACGAGCAGTACTTC
cdr3_aa: CATHGASGDYEQYF

v_call: TRBV20-1
clone_size: many
d_call: NA
j_call: TRBJ2-5
cdr3_nt: TGCAGTGCTACCGCCCAGGGGGGGGGCTATGAGACCCAGTACTTC
cdr3_aa: CSATAQGGGYETQYF

v_call: TRBV5-1
clone_size: many
d_call: TRBD2
j_call: TRBJ2-1
cdr3_nt: TGCGCCAGCAGCTGGACTAGCGGGAGATTTGGGGAGCAGTTCTTC
cdr3_aa: CASSWTSGRFGEQFF

v_call: TRBV2
clone_size: many
d_call: NA
j_call: TRBJ1-2
cdr3_nt: TGTGCCAGCACAGAGGGTGGCGGCTATGGCTACACCTTC
cdr3_aa: CASTEGGGYGYTF

v_call: TRBV20-1
clone_size: many
d_call: NA
j_call: TRBJ2-3
cdr3_nt: TGCAGTGTTTCCCAGGACCGCACAGATACGCAGTATTTT
cdr3_aa: CSVSQDRTDTQYF

v_call: TRBV7-9
clone_size: NA
d_call: TRBD2
j_call: TRBJ2-7
cdr3_nt: TGTGCCAGCAGCTTAGACGGGACTAGCGGTAGCTCCTACGAGCAGTACTTC
cdr3_aa: CASSLDGTSGSSYEQYF

v_call: TRBV12-3/TRBV12-4
clone_size: many
d_call: NA
j_call: TRBJ1-2
cdr3_nt: TGTGCCAGCAGTTTAGACCTCTATGGCTACACCTTC
cdr3_aa: CASSLDLYGYTF

v_call: TRBV27
clone_size: many
d_call: NA
j_call: TRBJ2-3
cdr3_nt: TGTGCCAGCAGTGTTACTGACAGACCCCCCACAGATACGCAGTATTTT
cdr3_aa: CASSVTDRPPTDTQYF

v_call: TRBV24-1
clone_size: many
d_call: NA
j_call: TRBJ2-1
cdr3_nt: TGTGCCACCCGGACAGCCCAATACCCAAACAATGAGCAGTTCTTC
cdr3_aa: CATRTAQYPNNEQFF

v_call: TRBV19
clone_size: NA
d_call: TRBD1
j_call: TRBJ1-1
cdr3_nt: TGTGCCAGTAGTATAGAAGGTGTCGGCAGGGGGCAGGCGGCCACTGAAGCTTTCTTT
cdr3_aa: CASSIEGVGRGQAATEAFF

v_call: TRBV5-1
clone_size: many
d_call: NA
j_call: TRBJ1-2
cdr3_nt: TGCGCCAGCAGACCCGACAGTATCTATGGCTACACCTTC
cdr3_aa: CASRPDSIYGYTF

v_call: TRBV7-9
clone_size: NA
d_call: TRBD1
j_call: TRBJ1-4
cdr3_nt: TGTGCCAGCAGCCCCGGGACAGCAGTAACTAATGAAAAACTGTTTTTT
cdr3_aa: CASSPGTAVTNEKLFF

v_call: TRBV30
clone_size: many
d_call: TRBD1
j_call: TRBJ1-6
cdr3_nt: TGTGCCTGGAGTACCGGGACAGGGGGTAATTCACCCCTCCACTTT
cdr3_aa: CAWSTGTGGNSPLHF

v_call: TRBV27
clone_size: many
d_call: NA
j_call: TRBJ2-7
cdr3_nt: TGTGCCAGCAGTTTCGATACAGCAATCTACGAGCAGTACTTC
cdr3_aa: CASSFDTAIYEQYF

v_call: TRBV20-1
clone_size: many
d_call: NA
j_call: TRBJ1-2
cdr3_nt: TGCAGTGCCCTCCCGGGGGCACGCGGCTACACCTTC
cdr3_aa: CSALPGARGYTF

v_call: TRBV27
clone_size: many
d_call: TRBD2
j_call: TRBJ2-3
cdr3_nt: TGTGCCAGCAGTCGAAAGGGACTAGCGGGAGAGGATACGCAGTATTTT
cdr3_aa: CASSRKGLAGEDTQYF

v_call: TRBV20-1
clone_size: many
d_call: TRBD2
j_call: TRBJ2-1
cdr3_nt: TGCAGTGCTAGGGGACTTGGGCCGGGACTAGCGGACTACAATGAGCAGTTCTTC
cdr3_aa: CSARGLGPGLADYNEQFF

v_call: TRBV5-8
clone_size: many
d_call: NA
j_call: TRBJ2-1
cdr3_nt: TGTGCCAGCAGCTTCCCAGACAGGTCCTACAATGAGCAGTTCTTC
cdr3_aa: CASSFPDRSYNEQFF

v_call: TRBV20-1
clone_size: many
d_call: NA
j_call: TRBJ2-3
cdr3_nt: TGCAGTGCCCGACAGGATACGCAGTATTTT
cdr3_aa: CSARQDTQYF

v_call: TRBV19
clone_size: NA
d_call: TRBD1
j_call: TRBJ2-4
cdr3_nt: TGTGCCAGTAGTTCACAGGGGTGGGCCAAAAACATTCAGTACTTC
cdr3_aa: CASSSQGWAKNIQYF

v_call: TRBV5-4
clone_size: few
d_call: NA
j_call: TRBJ2-5
cdr3_nt: TGTGCCAGCAGCTCTGGACAGCAAGAGACCCAGTACTTC
cdr3_aa: CASSSGQQETQYF

v_call: TRBV27
clone_size: many
d_call: NA
j_call: TRBJ2-7
cdr3_nt: TGTGCCAGCAGTTTTGGGGGGGCCCTTGGGGAGCAGTACTTC
cdr3_aa: CASSFGGALGEQYF